The rows below give T cell receptor beta chains drawn from one sample of a study of T cell responses to AZD1222 COVID-19 vaccine. Repertoires were generated with immunoSEQ multiplex PCR, while TCRdb's copy carries only in-frame clones and drops some. The table lists approximately 69,000 clones, around four fifths of them singletons. This specimen was peripheral blood, taken 28 days after the second AZD1222 dose. The receptors derive from an adult who received the AZD1222 COVID-19 vaccine. The CDR3 runs from the conserved cysteine through the conserved F or W. The D gene is left open where the match is weak. For some rows the clone size is stated as once, few or many, or as a class when expanded; others skip it.

clone_size	d_call	j_call	v_call	cdr3_nt	cdr3_aa
few	TRBD1	TRBJ1-5	TRBV2	TGTGCCAGCAGTACCCAGGGGTTGACAGGGGGCGGACAGCCCCAGCATTTT	CASSTQGLTGGGQPQHF
NA	TRBD2	TRBJ2-7	TRBV10-3	TGTGCCATCAGTGGGACTAGCGGCGACGAGCAGTACTTC	CAISGTSGDEQYF
NA	NA	TRBJ1-1	TRBV29-1	TGCAGCGTTGCTTTGGGGGGGAACACTGAAGCTTTCTTT	CSVALGGNTEAFF
NA	TRBD2	TRBJ2-6	TRBV29-1	TGCAGCGTTGACGGGGGGGCCGGGGCCAACGTCCTGACTTTC	CSVDGGAGANVLTF
NA	TRBD2	TRBJ2-5	TRBV30	TGTGCCTGGAGTGTACGGGGGGTTGGAGGGACCCAGTACTTC	CAWSVRGVGGTQYF
NA	NA	TRBJ1-2	TRBV2	TGTGCCAGCAGAGCTGCTAGGGGCCACCTCTATGGCTACACCTTC	CASRAARGHLYGYTF
NA	NA	TRBJ1-5	TRBV7-6	TGTGCCAGCAGCTTATCCCTGGGGCAGCCCCAGCATTTT	CASSLSLGQPQHF
NA	NA	TRBJ2-1	TRBV7-2	TGTGCCAGCAGCTTAATAACAGCCTCCAATGAGCAGTTCTTC	CASSLITASNEQFF
NA	NA	TRBJ1-2	TRBV6-5	TGTGCCACGATTCTGGAGGGGTCTGGTCGGCATGGCTACACCTTC	CATILEGSGRHGYTF
few	NA	TRBJ1-4	TRBV11-2	TGTGCCAGCAGCTTTACAGGGTTCACTAATGAAAAACTGTTTTTT	CASSFTGFTNEKLFF
NA	NA	TRBJ1-1	TRBV6-1	TGTGCCAGCAGTGATTTAGGGACTGAAGCTTTCTTT	CASSDLGTEAFF
NA	NA	TRBJ2-1	TRBV5-6	TGTGCCAGCAGCTTGGGACGGAACAATGAGCAGTTCTTC	CASSLGRNNEQFF
NA	TRBD1	TRBJ1-2	TRBV2	TGTGCCAGCAGTGAAATAGGACAGGGTGGCTACACCTTC	CASSEIGQGGYTF
NA	TRBD2	TRBJ2-1	TRBV11-2	TGTGCCAGCAGCTCTCCAGCGGGGGCTAATGAGCAGTTCTTC	CASSSPAGANEQFF
NA	NA	TRBJ1-4	TRBV3-1/TRBV3-2	TGTGCCAGCAGCCAAGGTGGGGGTTATAATGAAAAACTGTTTTTT	CASSQGGGYNEKLFF
NA	TRBD2	TRBJ2-7	TRBV19	TGTGCCAGTAGTGAAAAAGCGGGACTCATGTACGAGCAGTACTTC	CASSEKAGLMYEQYF
NA	TRBD1	TRBJ2-3	TRBV6-5	TGTGCCAGCAGTTACCCCCCGGGACAGAGCACAGATACGCAGTATTTT	CASSYPPGQSTDTQYF
NA	TRBD2	TRBJ2-7	TRBV5-6	TGTGCCAGCAGCCCCTTCGGCGGGAGCTCGGTCTACGAGCAGTACTTC	CASSPFGGSSVYEQYF
NA	TRBD1	TRBJ2-7	TRBV5-6	TGTGCCAGCAGCTTGGCAGGGGGCAGGTACGAGCAGTACTTC	CASSLAGGRYEQYF
NA	TRBD1	TRBJ1-6	TRBV6-5	TGTGCCAGCAGGGGACAGTCCGGTTCACCCCTCCACTTT	CASRGQSGSPLHF
NA	TRBD2	TRBJ2-3	TRBV7-6	TGTGCCAGCAGCACTCGTCTAGCGGCGAGCACAGATACGCAGTATTTT	CASSTRLAASTDTQYF
NA	NA	TRBJ2-7	TRBV28	TGTGCCAGCTCGACGGGGGGCTCCGAGCAGTACTTC	CASSTGGSEQYF
NA	TRBD1	TRBJ2-3	TRBV11-2	TGTGCCAGCAGCTTAGGGGACAGGGGAGGCACAGATACGCAGTATTTT	CASSLGDRGGTDTQYF
NA	NA	TRBJ2-7	TRBV29-1	TGCAGCGTTGAAGGGGGGGCTGGGTACGAGCAGTACTTC	CSVEGGAGYEQYF
NA	TRBD1	TRBJ1-1	TRBV5-1	TGCGCCAGCAGCCCAGGGACAGGGGGTTATTTTGAAGATACTGAAGCTTTCTTT	CASSPGTGGYFEDTEAFF
NA	NA	TRBJ1-2	TRBV19	TGTGCCAGTACCACGGACAGTTATTATGGCTACACCTTC	CASTTDSYYGYTF
NA	TRBD1	TRBJ2-6	TRBV11-2	TGTGCCAGCAGCTCCGGGACAGCCCTTCTTGCCAACGTCCTGACTTTC	CASSSGTALLANVLTF
NA	NA	TRBJ1-2	TRBV29-1	TGCAGCGTAAACCTACACAGGGCCAACTATGGCTACACCTTC	CSVNLHRANYGYTF
NA	NA	TRBJ1-1	TRBV5-1	TGCGCCAGCAGCCCTTACGAAAGGACATCAGGAGCTTTCTTT	CASSPYERTSGAFF
NA	TRBD1	TRBJ1-5	TRBV15	TGTGCCACCAGAGACGGGACAGGGGGTATTTTCAATCAGCCCCAGCATTTT	CATRDGTGGIFNQPQHF
NA	TRBD2	TRBJ2-5	TRBV7-9	TGTGCCAGCAGCTGGACCGGACTAGCGGGGCAAGAGACCCAGTACTTC	CASSWTGLAGQETQYF
NA	NA	TRBJ2-7	TRBV20-1	TGCAGTGCCGACTGGGGGCACGAGCAGTACTTC	CSADWGHEQYF
NA	NA	TRBJ1-1	TRBV6-6	TGTGCCAGCAGTTACTCGGGGCACACTGAAGCTTTCTTT	CASSYSGHTEAFF
NA	NA	TRBJ1-2	TRBV19	TGTGCCAGTGTATTTCCGGGACTTAAAAGAAGCTACACCTTC	CASVFPGLKRSYTF